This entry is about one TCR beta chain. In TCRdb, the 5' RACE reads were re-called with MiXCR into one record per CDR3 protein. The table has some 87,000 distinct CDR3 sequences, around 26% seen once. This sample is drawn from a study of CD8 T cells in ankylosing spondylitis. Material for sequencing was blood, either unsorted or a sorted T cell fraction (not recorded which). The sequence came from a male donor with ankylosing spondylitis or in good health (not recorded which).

The CDR3 protein is CSARGEEISPLHF. CDR3 DNA: TGCAGTGCTAGAGGTGAAGAGATTTCACCCCTCCACTTT. J is TRBJ1-6 and V is TRBV20-1; D gene unclear. Germline values: CDR1 DFQATT, CDR2 SNEGSKA (reference sequence). Trimming stripped 1 base from V and 9 bases from J, with 10 bases between. CDR3 length equals 13 residues.